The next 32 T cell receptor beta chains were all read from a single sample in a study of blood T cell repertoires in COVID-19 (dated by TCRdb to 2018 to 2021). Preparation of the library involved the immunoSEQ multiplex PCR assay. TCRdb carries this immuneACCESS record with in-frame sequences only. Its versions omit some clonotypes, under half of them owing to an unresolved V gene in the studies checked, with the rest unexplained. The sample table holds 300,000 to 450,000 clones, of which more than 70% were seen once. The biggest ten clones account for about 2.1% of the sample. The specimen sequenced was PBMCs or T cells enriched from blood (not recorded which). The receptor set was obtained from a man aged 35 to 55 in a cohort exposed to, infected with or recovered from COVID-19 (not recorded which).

The CDR3 region is CASSLRRGLGNSPLHF. The DNA of the CDR3 is TGTGCCAGCAGCCTTCGAAGGGGGCTGGGGAATTCACCCCTCCACTTT. The chain uses TRBV7-2 and TRBJ1-6; 7 bases map to TRBD1. The CDR3 consists of 16 residues. V lost 5 bases and J lost 7; bases outside the gene matches: 11. Germline V gene sequence: CDR1 SGHTA, CDR2 FQGNSA.

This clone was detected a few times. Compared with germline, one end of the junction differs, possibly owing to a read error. The DNA of the CDR3 is TGTGCCAGCGTAAAACAGAGGAGGGATAACTCACCCCTCCACTTT. This sequence encodes CASVKQRRDNSPLHF. The chain is built from TRBV28 and TRBJ1-6; D call uncertain. This CDR3 region has 15 residues. CDR1 is MDHEN, CDR2 SYDVKM, per germline.

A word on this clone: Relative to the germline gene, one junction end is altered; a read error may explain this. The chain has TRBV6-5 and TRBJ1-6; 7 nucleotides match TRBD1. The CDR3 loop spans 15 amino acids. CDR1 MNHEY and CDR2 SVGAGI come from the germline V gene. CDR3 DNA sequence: TGTGCCAGCACTCGACAGGGCTCCAATAATTCACCCCTCCACTTT. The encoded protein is CASTRQGSNNSPLHF.

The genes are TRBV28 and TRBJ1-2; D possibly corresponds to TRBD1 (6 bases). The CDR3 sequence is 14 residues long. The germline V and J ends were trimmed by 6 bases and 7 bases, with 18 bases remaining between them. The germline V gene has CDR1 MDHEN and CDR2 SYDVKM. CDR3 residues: CASRSFRGDPGYTF. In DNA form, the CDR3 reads TGTGCCAGCAGATCGTTCAGGGGCGACCCTGGCTACACCTTC.

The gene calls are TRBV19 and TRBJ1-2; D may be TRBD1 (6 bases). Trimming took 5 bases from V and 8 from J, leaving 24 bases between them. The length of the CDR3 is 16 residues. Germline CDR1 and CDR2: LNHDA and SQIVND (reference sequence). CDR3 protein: CASSAVRGQLLRGYTF. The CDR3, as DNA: TGTGCCAGTAGTGCAGTCCGAGGACAGCTCCTGAGGGGCTACACCTTC.

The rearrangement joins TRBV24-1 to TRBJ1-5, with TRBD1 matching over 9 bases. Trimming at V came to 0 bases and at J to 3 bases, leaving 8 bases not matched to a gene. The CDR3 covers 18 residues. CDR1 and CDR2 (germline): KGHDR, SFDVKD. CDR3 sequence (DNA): TGTGCCACCAGTGATTTGCCTAAATGGACAGGGGACAATCAGCCCCAGCATTTT. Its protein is CATSDLPKWTGDNQPQHF.

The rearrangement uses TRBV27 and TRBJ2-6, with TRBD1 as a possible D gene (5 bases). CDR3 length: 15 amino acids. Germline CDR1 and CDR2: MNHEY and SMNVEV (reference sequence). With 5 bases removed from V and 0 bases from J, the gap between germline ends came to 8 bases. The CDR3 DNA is TGTGCCAGCAGTCCGACAGTCTCTGGGGCCAACGTCCTGACTTTC. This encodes CASSPTVSGANVLTF.

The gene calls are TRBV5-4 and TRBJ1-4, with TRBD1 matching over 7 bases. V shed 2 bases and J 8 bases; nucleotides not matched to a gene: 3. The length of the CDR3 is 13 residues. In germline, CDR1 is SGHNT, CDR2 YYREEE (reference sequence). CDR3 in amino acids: CASSFQGEEKLFF. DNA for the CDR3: TGTGCCAGCAGCTTCCAGGGGGAAGAAAAACTGTTTTTT.

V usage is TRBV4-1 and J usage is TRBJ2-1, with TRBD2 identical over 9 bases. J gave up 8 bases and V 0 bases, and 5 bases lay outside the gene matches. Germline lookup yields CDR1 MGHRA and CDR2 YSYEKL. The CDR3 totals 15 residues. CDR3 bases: TGCGCCAGCAGCCAAGAGGCTAGCGGGGCCCATGAGCAGTTCTTC. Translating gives CASSQEASGAHEQFF.

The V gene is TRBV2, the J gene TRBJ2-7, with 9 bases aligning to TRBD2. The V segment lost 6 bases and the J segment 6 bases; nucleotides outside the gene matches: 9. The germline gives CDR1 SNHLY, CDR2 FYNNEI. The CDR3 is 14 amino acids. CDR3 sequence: CASRGLAGRAEQYF. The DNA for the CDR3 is TGTGCCAGCAGGGGACTAGCTGGGAGGGCCGAGCAGTACTTC.

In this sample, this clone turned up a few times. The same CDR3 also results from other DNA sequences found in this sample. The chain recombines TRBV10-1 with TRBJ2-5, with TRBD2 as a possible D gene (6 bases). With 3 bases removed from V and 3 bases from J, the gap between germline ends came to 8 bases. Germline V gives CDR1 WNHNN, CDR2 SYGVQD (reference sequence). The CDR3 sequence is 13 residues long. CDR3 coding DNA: TGCGCCAGCAGTGAAGGAGGGAAAGAGACCCAGTACTTC. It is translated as CASSEGGKETQYF.

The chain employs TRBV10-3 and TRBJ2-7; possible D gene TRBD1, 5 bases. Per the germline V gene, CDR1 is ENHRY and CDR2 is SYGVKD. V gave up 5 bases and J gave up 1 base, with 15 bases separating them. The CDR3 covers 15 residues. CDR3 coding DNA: TGTGCCATCAGTCAGGTGGCAGGGAAGTCCTACGAGCAGTACTTC. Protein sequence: CAISQVAGKSYEQYF.

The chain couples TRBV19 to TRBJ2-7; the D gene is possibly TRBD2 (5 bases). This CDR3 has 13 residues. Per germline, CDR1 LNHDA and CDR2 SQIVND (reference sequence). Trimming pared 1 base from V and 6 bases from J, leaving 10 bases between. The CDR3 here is CASSIVGKGEQYF. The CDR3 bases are TGTGCCAGTAGTATAGTCGGGAAGGGCGAGCAGTACTTC.

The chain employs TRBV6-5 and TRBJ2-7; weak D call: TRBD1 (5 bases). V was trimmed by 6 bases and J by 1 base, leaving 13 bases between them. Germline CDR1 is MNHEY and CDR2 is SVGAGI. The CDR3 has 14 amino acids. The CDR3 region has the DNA TGTGCCAGCAGCCCAAGACAGTCGTCCTACGAGCAGTACTTC. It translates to CASSPRQSSYEQYF.

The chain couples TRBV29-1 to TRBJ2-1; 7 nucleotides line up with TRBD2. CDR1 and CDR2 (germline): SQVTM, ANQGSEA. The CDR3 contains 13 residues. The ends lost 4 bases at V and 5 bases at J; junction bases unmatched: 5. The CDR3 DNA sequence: TGCAGCGTTGCCGGGAGGAAAAACAATGAGCAGTTCTTC. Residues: CSVAGRKNNEQFF.

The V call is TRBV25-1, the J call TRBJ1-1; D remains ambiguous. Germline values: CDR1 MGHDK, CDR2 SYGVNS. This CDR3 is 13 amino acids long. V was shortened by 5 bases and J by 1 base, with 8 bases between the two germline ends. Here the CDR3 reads CASSPRKNTEAFF. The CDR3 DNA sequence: TGTGCCAGCAGTCCGAGGAAGAACACTGAAGCTTTCTTT.

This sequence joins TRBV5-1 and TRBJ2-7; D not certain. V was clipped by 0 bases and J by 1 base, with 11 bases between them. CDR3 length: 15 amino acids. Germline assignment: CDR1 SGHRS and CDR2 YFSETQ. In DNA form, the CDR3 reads TGCGCCAGCAGCTTGGAAATCGTAGAATCCTACGAGCAGTACTTC. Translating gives CASSLEIVESYEQYF.

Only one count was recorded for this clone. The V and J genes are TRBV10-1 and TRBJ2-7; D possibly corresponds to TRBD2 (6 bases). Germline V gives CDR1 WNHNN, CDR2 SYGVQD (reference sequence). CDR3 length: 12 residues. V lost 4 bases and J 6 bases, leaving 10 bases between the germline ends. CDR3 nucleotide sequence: TGCGCCAGCAGTGTGCCCGGGGGCGAGCAGTACTTC. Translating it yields CASSVPGGEQYF.

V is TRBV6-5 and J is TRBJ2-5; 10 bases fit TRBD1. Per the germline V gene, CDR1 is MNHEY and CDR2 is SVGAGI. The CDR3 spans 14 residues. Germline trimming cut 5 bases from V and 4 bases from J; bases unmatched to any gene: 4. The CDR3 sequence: CASSPRTGGETQYF. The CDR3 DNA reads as TGTGCCAGCAGTCCAAGGACAGGGGGAGAGACCCAGTACTTC.

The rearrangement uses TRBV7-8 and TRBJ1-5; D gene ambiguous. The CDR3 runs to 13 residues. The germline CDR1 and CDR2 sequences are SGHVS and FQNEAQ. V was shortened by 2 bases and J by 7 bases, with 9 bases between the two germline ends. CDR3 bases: TGTGCCAGCAGCTTAAATATAGCACAGCCCCAGCATTTT. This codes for CASSLNIAQPQHF.

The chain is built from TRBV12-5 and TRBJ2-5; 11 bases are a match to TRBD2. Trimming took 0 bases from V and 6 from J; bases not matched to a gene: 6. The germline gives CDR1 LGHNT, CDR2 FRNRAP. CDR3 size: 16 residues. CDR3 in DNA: TGTGCTAGTGGTTTGGTACTAGCGGGAGTAGGAAAGACCCAGTACTTC. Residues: CASGLVLAGVGKTQYF.

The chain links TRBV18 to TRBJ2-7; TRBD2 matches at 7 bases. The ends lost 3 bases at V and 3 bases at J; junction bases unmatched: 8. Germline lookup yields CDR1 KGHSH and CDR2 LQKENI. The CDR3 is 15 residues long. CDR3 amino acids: CASSPPTSKIYEQYF. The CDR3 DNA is TGTGCCAGCTCACCTCCGACTAGCAAAATCTACGAGCAGTACTTC.

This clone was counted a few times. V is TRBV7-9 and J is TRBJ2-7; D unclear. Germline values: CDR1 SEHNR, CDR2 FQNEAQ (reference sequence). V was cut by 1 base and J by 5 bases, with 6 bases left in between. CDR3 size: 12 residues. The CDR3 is CASSLGPDEQYF. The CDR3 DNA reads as TGTGCCAGCAGCTTAGGGCCCGACGAGCAGTACTTC.

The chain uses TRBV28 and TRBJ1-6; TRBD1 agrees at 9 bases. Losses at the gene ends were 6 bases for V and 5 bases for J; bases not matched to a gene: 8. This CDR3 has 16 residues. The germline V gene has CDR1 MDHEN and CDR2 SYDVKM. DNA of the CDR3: TGTGCCAGCAGCTCCCATGGGACAGGGAATAATTCACCCCTCCACTTT. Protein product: CASSSHGTGNNSPLHF. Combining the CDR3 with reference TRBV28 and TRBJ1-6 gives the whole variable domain DVKVTQSSRYLVKRTGEKVFLECVQDMDHENMFWYRQDPGLGLRLIYFSYDVKMKEKGDIPEGYSVSREKKERFSLILESASTNQTSMYLCASSSHGTGNNSPLHFGNGTRLTVT.

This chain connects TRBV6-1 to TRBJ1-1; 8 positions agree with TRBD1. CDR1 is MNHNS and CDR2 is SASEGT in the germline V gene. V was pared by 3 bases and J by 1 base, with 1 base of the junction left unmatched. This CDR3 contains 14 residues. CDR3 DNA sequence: TGTGCCAGCAGTGACAGGGGGCAGAACACTGAAGCTTTCTTT. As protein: CASSDRGQNTEAFF.

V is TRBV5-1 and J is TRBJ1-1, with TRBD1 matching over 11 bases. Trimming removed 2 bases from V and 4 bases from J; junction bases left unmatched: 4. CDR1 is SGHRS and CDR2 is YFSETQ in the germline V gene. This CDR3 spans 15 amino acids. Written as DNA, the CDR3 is TGCGCCAGCAGCTTTCGGACAGGGGGCGGCACTGAAGCTTTCTTT. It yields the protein CASSFRTGGGTEAFF.

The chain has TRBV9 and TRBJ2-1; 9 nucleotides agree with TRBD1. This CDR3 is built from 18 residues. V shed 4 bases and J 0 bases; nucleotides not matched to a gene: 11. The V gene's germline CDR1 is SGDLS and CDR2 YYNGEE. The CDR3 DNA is TGTGCCAGCAGCCTGGGACAGGGCCCCTTAAGCTCCTACAATGAGCAGTTCTTC. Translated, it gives CASSLGQGPLSSYNEQFF.

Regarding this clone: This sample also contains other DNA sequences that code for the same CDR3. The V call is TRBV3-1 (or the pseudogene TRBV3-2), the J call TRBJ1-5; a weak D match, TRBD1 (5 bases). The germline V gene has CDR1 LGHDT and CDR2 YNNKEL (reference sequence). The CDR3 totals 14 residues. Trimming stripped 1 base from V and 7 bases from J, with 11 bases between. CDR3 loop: CASSQGGGGQPQHF. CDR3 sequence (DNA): TGTGCCAGCAGCCAAGGGGGGGGAGGGCAGCCCCAGCATTTT.

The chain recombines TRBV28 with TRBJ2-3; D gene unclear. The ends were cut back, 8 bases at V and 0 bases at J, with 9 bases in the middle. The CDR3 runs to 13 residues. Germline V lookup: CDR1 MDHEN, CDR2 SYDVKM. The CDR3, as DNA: TGTGCCAGCCTTGGCCCTAGCACAGATACGCAGTATTTT. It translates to CASLGPSTDTQYF.

DNA for the CDR3: TGTGCCAGCAGCTTAGACAGGGCTGGCGAGCAGTACTTC. Protein product: CASSLDRAGEQYF. The chain is built from TRBV7-7 and TRBJ2-7, with D possibly matching TRBD1 (6 bases). The CDR3 loop spans 13 amino acids. V shed 1 base and J shed 6 bases, with 10 bases lying between them. The V gene's germline CDR1 is SSHAT and CDR2 FNYEAQ (reference sequence).

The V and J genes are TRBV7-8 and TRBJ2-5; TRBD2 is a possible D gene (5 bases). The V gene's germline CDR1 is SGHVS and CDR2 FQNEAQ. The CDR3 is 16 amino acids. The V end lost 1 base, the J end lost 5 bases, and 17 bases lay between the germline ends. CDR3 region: CASSLDFREVFETQYF. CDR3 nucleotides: TGTGCCAGCAGCTTAGATTTCCGGGAAGTTTTCGAGACCCAGTACTTC.

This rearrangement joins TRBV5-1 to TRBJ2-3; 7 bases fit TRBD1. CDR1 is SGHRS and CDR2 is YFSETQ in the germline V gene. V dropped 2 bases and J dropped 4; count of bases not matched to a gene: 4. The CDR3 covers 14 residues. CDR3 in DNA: TGCGCCAGCAGCTTCAGGGACAGCGCAGATACGCAGTATTTT. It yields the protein CASSFRDSADTQYF. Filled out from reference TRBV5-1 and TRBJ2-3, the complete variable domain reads KAGVTQTPRYLIKTRGQQVTLSCSPISGHRSVSWYQQTPGQGLQFLFEYFSETQRNKGNFPGRFSGRQFSNSRSEMNVSTLELGDSALYLCASSFRDSADTQYFGPGTRLTVL.